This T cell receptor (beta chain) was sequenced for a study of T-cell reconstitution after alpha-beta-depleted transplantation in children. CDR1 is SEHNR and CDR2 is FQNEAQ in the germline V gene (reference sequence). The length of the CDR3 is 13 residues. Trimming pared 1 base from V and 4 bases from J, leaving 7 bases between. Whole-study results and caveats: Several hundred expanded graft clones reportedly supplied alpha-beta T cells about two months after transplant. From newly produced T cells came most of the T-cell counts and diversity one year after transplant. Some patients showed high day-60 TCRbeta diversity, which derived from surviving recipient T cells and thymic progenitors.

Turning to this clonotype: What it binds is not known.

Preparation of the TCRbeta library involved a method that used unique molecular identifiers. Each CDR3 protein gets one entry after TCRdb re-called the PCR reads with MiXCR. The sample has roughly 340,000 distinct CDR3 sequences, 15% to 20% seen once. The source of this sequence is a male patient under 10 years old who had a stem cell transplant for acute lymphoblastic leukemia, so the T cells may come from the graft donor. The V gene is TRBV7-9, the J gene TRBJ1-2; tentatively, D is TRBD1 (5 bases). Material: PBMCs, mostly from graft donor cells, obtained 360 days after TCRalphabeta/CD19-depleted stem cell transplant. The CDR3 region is CASSLEGAYGYTF. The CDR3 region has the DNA TGTGCCAGCAGCTTAGAAGGGGCCTATGGCTACACCTTC.